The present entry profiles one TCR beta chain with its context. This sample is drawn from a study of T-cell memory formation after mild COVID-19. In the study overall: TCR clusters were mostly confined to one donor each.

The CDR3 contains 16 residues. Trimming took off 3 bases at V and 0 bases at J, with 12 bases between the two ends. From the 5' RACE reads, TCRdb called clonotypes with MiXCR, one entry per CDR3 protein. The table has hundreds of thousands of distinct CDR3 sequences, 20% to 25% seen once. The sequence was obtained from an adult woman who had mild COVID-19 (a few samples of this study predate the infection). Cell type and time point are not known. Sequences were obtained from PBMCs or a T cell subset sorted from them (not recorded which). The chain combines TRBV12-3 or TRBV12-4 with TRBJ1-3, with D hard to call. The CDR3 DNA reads TGTGCCAGCAGTTTGGGGTTAACCCTCTCTGGAAACACCATATATTTT. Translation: CASSLGLTLSGNTIYF.